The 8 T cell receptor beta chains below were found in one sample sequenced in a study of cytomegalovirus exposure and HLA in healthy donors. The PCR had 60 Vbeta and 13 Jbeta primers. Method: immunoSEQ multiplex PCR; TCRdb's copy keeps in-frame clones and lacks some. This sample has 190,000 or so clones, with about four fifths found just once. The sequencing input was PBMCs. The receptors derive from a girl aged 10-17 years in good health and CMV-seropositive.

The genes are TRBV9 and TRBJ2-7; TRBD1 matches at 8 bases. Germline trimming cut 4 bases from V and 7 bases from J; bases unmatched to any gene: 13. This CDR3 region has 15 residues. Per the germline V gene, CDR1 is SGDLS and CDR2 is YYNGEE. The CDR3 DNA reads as TGTGCCAGCAGCCTCCCCGGGACAGGACCCGAGGAGCAGTACTTC. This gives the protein CASSLPGTGPEEQYF.

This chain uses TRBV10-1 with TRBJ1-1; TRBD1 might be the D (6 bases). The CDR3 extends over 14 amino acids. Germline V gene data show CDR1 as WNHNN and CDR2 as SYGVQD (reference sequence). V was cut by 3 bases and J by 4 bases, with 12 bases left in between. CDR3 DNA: TGCGCCAGCAGTGATCGGGGGGCTGGCACTGAAGCTTTCTTT. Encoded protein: CASSDRGAGTEAFF.

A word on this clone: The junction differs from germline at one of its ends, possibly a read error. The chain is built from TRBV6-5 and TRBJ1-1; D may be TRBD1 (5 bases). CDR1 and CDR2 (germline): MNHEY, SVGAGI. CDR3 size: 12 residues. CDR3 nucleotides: TGTGCCAGTAGTTTTAGGGGAACTGAAGCTTTCTTT. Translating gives CASSFRGTEAFF.

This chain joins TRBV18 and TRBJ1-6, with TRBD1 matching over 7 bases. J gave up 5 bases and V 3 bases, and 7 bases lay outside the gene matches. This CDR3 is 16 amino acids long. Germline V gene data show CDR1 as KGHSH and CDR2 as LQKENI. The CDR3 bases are TGTGCCAGCTCACCCATCCGGGGACAGAATAATTCACCCCTCCACTTT. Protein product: CASSPIRGQNNSPLHF.

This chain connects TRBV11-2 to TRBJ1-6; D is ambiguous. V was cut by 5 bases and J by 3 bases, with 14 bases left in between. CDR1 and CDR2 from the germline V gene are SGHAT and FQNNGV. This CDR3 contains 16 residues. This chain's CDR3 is CASSPLKPGYNSPLHF. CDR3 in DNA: TGTGCCAGCAGCCCCTTGAAGCCGGGCTATAATTCACCCCTCCACTTT. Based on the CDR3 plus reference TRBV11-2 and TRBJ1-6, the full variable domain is EAGVAQSPRYKIIEKRQSVAFWCNPISGHATLYWYQQILGQGPKLLIQFQNNGVVDDSQLPKDRFSAERLKGVDSTLKIQPAKLEDSAVYLCASSPLKPGYNSPLHFGNGTRLTVT.

CDR3 region: CASSVETGNEAFF. For the CDR3, the DNA is TGTGCCAGCAGCGTAGAGACAGGGAATGAAGCTTTCTTT. The V call is TRBV9, the J call TRBJ1-1; 7 nucleotides line up with TRBD1. V was clipped by 0 bases and J by 7 bases; unmatched bases: 3. Per germline, CDR1 SGDLS and CDR2 YYNGEE. The CDR3 consists of 13 residues.

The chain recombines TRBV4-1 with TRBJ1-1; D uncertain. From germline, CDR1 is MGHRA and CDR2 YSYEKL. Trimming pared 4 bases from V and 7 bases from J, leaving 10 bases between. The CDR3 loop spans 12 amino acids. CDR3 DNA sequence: TGCGCCAGCAGCCTAGGACTGGGTGAAGCTTTCTTT. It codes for CASSLGLGEAFF.

CDR3 sequence (DNA): TGCGCCAGCAGCTCGGGCTTGGGGGCCGAGGGAGCTTTCTTT. Protein sequence: CASSSGLGAEGAFF. This chain joins TRBV5-1 and TRBJ1-1; D is perhaps TRBD1 (6 bases). Germline loops: CDR1 SGHRS, CDR2 YFSETQ. CDR3 size: 14 residues. V was cut by 3 bases and J by 10 bases, with 19 bases left in between.